This TCR beta chain was captured by sequencing in a study of shared clonotypes between healthy human individuals. This clone showed up just once. Profiling relied on immunoSEQ multiplex PCR, and the TCRdb table lists in-frame clones only, not all of them. Of some 2.4 million clones listed, more than 85% are singletons. The CDR3 runs 12 residues. V gave up 2 bases and J gave up 5 bases, with 6 bases separating them. Germline CDR1 reads MDHEN; CDR2 reads SYDVKM. The sequence was obtained from a man between 18 and 29 years old in good health. Some clones in this sample may be carry-over from other donors' samples. The chain recombines TRBV28 with TRBJ2-5; D call uncertain. Input material: naive CD4+ T cells from PBMCs. The sample's subset: CD45RA+ positively selected. The CDR3 DNA reads as TGTGCCAGCAGTTTAACGGTTGAGACCCAGTACTTC. This gives the protein CASSLTVETQYF.